The T cell receptor beta chain under discussion was sequenced for a study of shared clonotypes between healthy human individuals. Whole-study results and caveats: Genetic and exposure-history diversity was limited by the few donors.

As for this clone: Its antigen is as yet unknown.

The table came from immunoSEQ multiplex PCR; TCRdb's copy has only in-frame clones and leaves some out. The sample yields 1.6 million or so clones, over 95% seen once. This CDR3 is 15 amino acids long. The V gene lost 4 bases and the J gene lost 2 bases, with 14 bases spanning the gap. Germline V gene sequence: CDR1 SGHDT, CDR2 YYEEEE. Sequenced sample: naive CD4+ T cells sorted from blood. Subset noted: CD45RA+ positively selected. This receptor was identified in a young man in good health. This rearrangement joins TRBV5-6 to TRBJ2-3, with D possibly being TRBD1 (5 bases). The chain's CDR3 is CASSILTVNTDTQYF. The CDR3, as DNA: TGTGCCAGCAGCATCTTGACAGTAAACACAGATACGCAGTATTTT.